These 4 T cell receptor beta chains came from one sample sequenced in a study of Graves' ophthalmopathy and Graves' hyperthyroidism. Amplification targeted the TCR beta CDR3 regions, with RNA transcripts as the source material. In the first round, RT-PCR was carried out with HTBI primers, and a multiplex PCR formed the second round. Using its own MiXCR run on the multiplex PCR reads, TCRdb lists one record per CDR3 protein. The sample shows over 650,000 distinct CDR3 sequences, 35% to 45% of them seen only once. The sequenced sample was peripheral blood. The receptors here all came from an adult man with Graves' ophthalmopathy.

About this clonotype itself: The germline gene is not matched at one end of the junction; a read error may be the cause. V gene TRBV25-1 combines with J gene TRBJ2-3; D remains unclear. Germline CDR1 and CDR2: MGHDK and SYGVNS. The CDR3 loop spans 18 amino acids. The CDR3 nucleotides are TGCGCCAGCAGCCAAGACCGCGGTTCTGCAGTTCTGTTAGATACGCAGTATTTT. It specifies CASSQDRGSAVLLDTQYF.

The chain recombines TRBV20-1 with TRBJ2-5; 8 nucleotides line up with TRBD1. The CDR3 contains 17 residues. The V gene end was trimmed by 0 bases and the J gene end by 4 bases; junction bases not matched to a gene: 13. Germline loops: CDR1 DFQATT, CDR2 SNEGSKA (reference sequence). The CDR3 region is CSARDGVGDRGRETQYF. CDR3 nucleotides: TGCAGTGCTAGAGATGGAGTGGGAGACAGGGGCCGAGAGACCCAGTACTTC.

The V gene is TRBV4-1, the J gene TRBJ2-1; D is undetermined. The CDR3 has 12 amino acids. Germline assignment: CDR1 MGHRA and CDR2 YSYEKL. The ends were cut back, 0 bases at V and 11 bases at J, with 8 bases in the middle. The CDR3 DNA follows: TGCGCCAGCAGCCAAGATTCCCAAAAGCAGTTCTTC. Translating it yields CASSQDSQKQFF.

For this clonotype: At one of its ends the junction is not consistent with the germline gene, which may arise from a read error. This rearrangement joins TRBV5-1 to TRBJ2-7; 7 bases match TRBD2. Germline V gene lookup returns CDR1 SGHRS and CDR2 YFSETQ. This CDR3 comprises 16 residues. The CDR3 sequence is CASSLGTTSFGHEQYF. DNA of the CDR3: TGCGCCAGCAGTCTGGGGACTACCTCTTTTGGCCACGAACAGTACTTC.